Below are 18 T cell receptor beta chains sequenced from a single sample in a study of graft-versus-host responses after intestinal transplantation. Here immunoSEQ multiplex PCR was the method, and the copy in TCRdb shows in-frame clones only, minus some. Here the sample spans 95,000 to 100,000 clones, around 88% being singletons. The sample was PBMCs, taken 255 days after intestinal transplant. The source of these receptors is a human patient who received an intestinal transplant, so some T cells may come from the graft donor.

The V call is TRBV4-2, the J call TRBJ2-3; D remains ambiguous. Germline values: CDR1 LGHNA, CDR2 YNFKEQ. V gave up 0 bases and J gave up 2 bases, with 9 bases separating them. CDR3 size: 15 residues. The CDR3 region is CASSQDIGNTDTQYF. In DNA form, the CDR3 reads TGTGCCAGCAGCCAAGATATAGGCAACACAGATACGCAGTATTTT.

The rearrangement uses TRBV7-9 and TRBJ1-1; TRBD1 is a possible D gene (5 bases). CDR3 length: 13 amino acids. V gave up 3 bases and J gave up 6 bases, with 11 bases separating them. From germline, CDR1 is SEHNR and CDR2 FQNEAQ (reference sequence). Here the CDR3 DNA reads TGTGCCAGCAGCTTGGGTCAGGGTGCTGAAGCTTTCTTT. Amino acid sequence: CASSLGQGAEAFF.

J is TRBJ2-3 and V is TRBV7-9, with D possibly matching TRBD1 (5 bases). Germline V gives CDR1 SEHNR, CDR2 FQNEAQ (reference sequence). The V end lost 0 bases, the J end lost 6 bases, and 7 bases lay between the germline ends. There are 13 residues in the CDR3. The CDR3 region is CASSLAPGDTQYF. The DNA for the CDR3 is TGTGCCAGCAGCTTAGCCCCAGGGGATACGCAGTATTTT.

Written as DNA, the CDR3 is TGTGCCAGCAGCCGGGGACGAGACAACAATGAGCAGTTCTTC. Translating it yields CASSRGRDNNEQFF. This chain joins TRBV7-9 and TRBJ2-1; perhaps D is TRBD1 or TRBD2 (5 bases each). Trimming removed 5 bases from V and 5 bases from J, with 13 bases in between. In germline, CDR1 is SEHNR, CDR2 FQNEAQ (reference sequence). The CDR3 spans 14 residues.

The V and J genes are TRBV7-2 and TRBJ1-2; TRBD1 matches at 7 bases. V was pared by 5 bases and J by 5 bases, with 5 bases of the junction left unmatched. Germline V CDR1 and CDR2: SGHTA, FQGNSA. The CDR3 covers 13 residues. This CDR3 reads CASSPRDSYGYTF. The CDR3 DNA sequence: TGTGCCAGCAGCCCTCGGGACAGTTATGGCTACACCTTC.

CDR3 bases: TGTGCCAGCAGTGCCTCGGGGGCGGCGAACACTGAAGCTTTCTTT. Amino acid sequence: CASSASGAANTEAFF. The V gene is TRBV6-1, the J gene TRBJ1-1; perhaps TRBD1 as D (6 bases). Germline CDR1 is MNHNS and CDR2 is SASEGT. Trimming shortened V by 4 bases and J by 1 base, and 13 bases separated the two germline ends. The CDR3 runs 15 residues.

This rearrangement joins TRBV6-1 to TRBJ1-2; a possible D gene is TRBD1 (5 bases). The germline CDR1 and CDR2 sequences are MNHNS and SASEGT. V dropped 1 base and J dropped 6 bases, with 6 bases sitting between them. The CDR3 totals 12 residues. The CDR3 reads CASSEGGDGYTF. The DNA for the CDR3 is TGTGCCAGCAGTGAAGGGGGGGATGGCTACACCTTC.

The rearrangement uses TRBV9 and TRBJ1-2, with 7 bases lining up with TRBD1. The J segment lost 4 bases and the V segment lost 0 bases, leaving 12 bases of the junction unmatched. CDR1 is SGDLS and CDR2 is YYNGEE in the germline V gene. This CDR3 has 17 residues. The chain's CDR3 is CASSVGVGGGEVYGYTF. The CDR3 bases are TGTGCCAGCAGCGTAGGAGTTGGAGGGGGCGAGGTCTATGGCTACACCTTC.

This CDR3 reads CASSRDRGRNTEAFF. DNA for the CDR3: TGTGCCAGCAGTCGCGACAGGGGGAGGAACACTGAAGCTTTCTTT. The rearrangement links TRBV28 to TRBJ1-1; the match to TRBD1 covers 9 bases. The CDR3 runs 15 residues. The germline V gene has CDR1 MDHEN and CDR2 SYDVKM. J gave up 1 base and V 5 bases, and 5 bases lay outside the gene matches.

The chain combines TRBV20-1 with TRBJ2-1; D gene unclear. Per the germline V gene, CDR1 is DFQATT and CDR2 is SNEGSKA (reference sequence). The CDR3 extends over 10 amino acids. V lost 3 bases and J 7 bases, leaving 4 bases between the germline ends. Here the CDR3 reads CSARVNEQFF. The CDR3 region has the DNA TGCAGTGCTAGGGTGAATGAGCAGTTCTTC.

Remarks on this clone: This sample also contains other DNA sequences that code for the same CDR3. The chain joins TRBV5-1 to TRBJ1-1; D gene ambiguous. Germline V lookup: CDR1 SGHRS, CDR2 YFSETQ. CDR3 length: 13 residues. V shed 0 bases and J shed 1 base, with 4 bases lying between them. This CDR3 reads CASSLAANTEAFF. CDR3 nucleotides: TGCGCCAGCAGCTTGGCTGCGAACACTGAAGCTTTCTTT. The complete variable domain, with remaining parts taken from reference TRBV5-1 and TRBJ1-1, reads KAGVTQTPRYLIKTRGQQVTLSCSPISGHRSVSWYQQTPGQGLQFLFEYFSETQRNKGNFPGRFSGRQFSNSRSEMNVSTLELGDSALYLCASSLAANTEAFFGQGTRLTVV.

DNA for the CDR3: TGTGCCAGTAGTATCCCACTAGTCGGCTACACCTTC. Its protein is CASSIPLVGYTF. This chain links TRBV19 with TRBJ1-2, with D unresolved. The V gene lost 3 bases and the J gene lost 8 bases, with 10 bases spanning the gap. The CDR3 contains 12 residues. The V gene's germline CDR1 is LNHDA and CDR2 SQIVND (reference sequence).

CDR3 coding DNA: TGTGCCAGCAGCCGCAGGACGTCGTGGGAGAATTCACCCCTCCACTTT. Protein: CASSRRTSWENSPLHF. V is TRBV27 and J is TRBJ1-6; D gene ambiguous. The V and J ends lost 6 bases and 7 bases respectively, with 19 bases between them. Looked up from germline, CDR1 is MNHEY and CDR2 is SMNVEV (reference sequence). The CDR3 contains 16 residues.

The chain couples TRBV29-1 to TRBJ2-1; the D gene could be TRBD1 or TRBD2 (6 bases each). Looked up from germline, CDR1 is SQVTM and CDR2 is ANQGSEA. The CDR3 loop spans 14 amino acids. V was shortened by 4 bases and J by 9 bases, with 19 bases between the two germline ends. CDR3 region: CSVGRVRGSGEQFF. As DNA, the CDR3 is TGCAGCGTTGGGAGGGTAAGGGGGAGTGGTGAGCAGTTCTTC.

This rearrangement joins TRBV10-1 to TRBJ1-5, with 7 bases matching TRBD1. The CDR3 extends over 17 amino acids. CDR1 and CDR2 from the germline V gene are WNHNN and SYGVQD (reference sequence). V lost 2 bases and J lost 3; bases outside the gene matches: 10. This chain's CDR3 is CASSEPDRRRVNQPQHF. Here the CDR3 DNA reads TGCGCCAGCAGTGAGCCGGACAGGCGGAGGGTCAATCAGCCCCAGCATTTT.

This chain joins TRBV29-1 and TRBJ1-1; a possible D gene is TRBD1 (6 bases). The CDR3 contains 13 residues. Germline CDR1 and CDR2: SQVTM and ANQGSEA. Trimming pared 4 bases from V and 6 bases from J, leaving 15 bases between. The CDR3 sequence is CSVGGPGIAEAFF. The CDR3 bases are TGCAGCGTTGGGGGGCCAGGGATCGCTGAAGCTTTCTTT.

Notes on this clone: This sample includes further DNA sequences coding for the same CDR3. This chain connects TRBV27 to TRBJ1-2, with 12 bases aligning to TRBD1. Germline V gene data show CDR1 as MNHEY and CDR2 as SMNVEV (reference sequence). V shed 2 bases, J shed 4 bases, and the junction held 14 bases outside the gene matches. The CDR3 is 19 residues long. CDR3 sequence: CASSLRGGGGTGGRYGYTF. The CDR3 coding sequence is TGTGCCAGCAGTTTAAGGGGGGGTGGGGGGACAGGGGGCCGCTATGGCTACACCTTC.

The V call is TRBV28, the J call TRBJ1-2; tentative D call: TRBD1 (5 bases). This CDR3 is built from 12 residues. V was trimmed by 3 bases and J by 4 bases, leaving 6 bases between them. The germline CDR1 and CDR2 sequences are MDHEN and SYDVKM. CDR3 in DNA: TGTGCCAGCAGTTTTAGGGGCTATGGCTACACCTTC. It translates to CASSFRGYGYTF.